A selection of T cell receptor beta chains follows, all from one sample in a study of long-term antiretroviral therapy in people with HIV. This table comes from immunoSEQ multiplex PCR, and its TCRdb copy is limited to in-frame clones, with some not included. The data contain 20,000 to 25,000 clones, 79% of them seen just once; the ten biggest clones take up 10%. Source: unsorted PBMCs, taken 1.2 years after starting antiretroviral therapy. All receptors derive from a woman aged 40 to 50 with HIV. CDR3s include the opening cysteine and the closing phenylalanine or tryptophan. D genes are given only for firm matches. Some rows have no size entry. The others give once, few or many, or a class for an expanded clone.

>TRBV5-1|TRBD1|NA|TRBJ1-6
CASSANRGASPLHF
TGCGCCAGCAGCGCTAACAGGGGTGCTTCACCCCTCCACTTT
>TRBV5-1|NA|NA|TRBJ1-4
CASSLRGRGLEISEKLFF
TGCGCCAGCAGCTTGAGGGGCAGGGGACTTGAGATCAGTGAAAAACTGTTTTTT
>TRBV28|NA|NA|TRBJ1-6
CASSFIPGGDSPLHF
TGTGCCAGCAGTTTTATCCCGGGAGGGGATTCACCCCTCCACTTT
>TRBV6-1|NA|few|TRBJ2-7
CASSGGRVVTLEEQYF
TGTGCCAGCAGTGGAGGCCGTGTAGTCACCTTAGAAGAGCAGTACTTC
>TRBV11-3|TRBD1|NA|TRBJ2-1
CASSFLGQANNEQFF
TGTGCCAGCAGCTTCTTGGGACAGGCGAACAATGAGCAGTTCTTC
>TRBV29-1|NA|NA|TRBJ1-2
CSAQVDYGYTF
TGCAGCGCGCAGGTCGACTATGGCTACACCTTC
>TRBV27|NA|NA|TRBJ2-1
CASSRISSYNEQFF
TGTGCCAGCAGTCGAATTAGCTCCTACAATGAGCAGTTCTTC
>TRBV7-2|NA|NA|TRBJ2-5
CASSLGGTQYF
TGTGCCAGCAGCTTAGGGGGGACCCAGTACTTC
>TRBV19|NA|NA|TRBJ1-5
CASKQGGQPQHF
TGTGCCAGTAAACAGGGTGGGCAGCCCCAGCATTTT
>TRBV27|TRBD2|NA|TRBJ2-2
CASLSSRGGTGELFF
TGTGCCAGCCTTTCCTCCCGGGGGGGCACCGGGGAGCTGTTTTTT
>TRBV19|NA|NA|TRBJ1-5
CASSIGSRGLSQPQHF
TGTGCCAGTAGTATTGGATCTCGGGGGCTAAGTCAGCCCCAGCATTTT
>TRBV10-1|TRBD2|NA|TRBJ2-3
CASSETSASTDTQYF
TGCGCCAGCAGCGAGACTAGCGCCAGCACAGATACGCAGTATTTT
>TRBV12-5|TRBD1|NA|TRBJ1-1
CASGFSQGVLNTEAFF
TGTGCTAGTGGTTTCTCCCAGGGGGTTCTTAACACTGAAGCTTTCTTT
>TRBV11-2|NA|NA|TRBJ2-7
CASTRTDTYEQYF
TGTGCCAGCACCCGGACAGATACCTACGAGCAGTACTTC
>TRBV30|TRBD2|NA|TRBJ2-5
CAWKRGGERPQYF
TGTGCCTGGAAACGCGGGGGGGAGAGACCCCAGTACTTC
>TRBV18|TRBD1|NA|TRBJ1-4
CASSQTGTGGLATNEKLFF
TGTGCCAGCTCACAGACCGGGACAGGGGGCTTGGCAACTAATGAAAAACTGTTTTTT
>TRBV2|NA|NA|TRBJ2-7
CASSTVVGSYEQYF
TGTGCCAGCAGTACCGTTGTCGGCTCCTACGAGCAGTACTTC
>TRBV19|NA|NA|TRBJ1-3
CASSTLQGGSGNTIYF
TGTGCCAGTAGTACCCTACAGGGAGGCTCTGGAAACACCATATATTTT
>TRBV6-1|NA|NA|TRBJ2-2
CASSVQGYGELFF
TGTGCCAGCAGTGTTCAGGGTTACGGGGAGCTGTTTTTT
>TRBV7-2|TRBD2|once|TRBJ2-3
CASSLRALAGVVDTQYF
TGTGCCAGCAGCTTAAGGGCGCTAGCGGGAGTCGTCGATACGCAGTATTTT
>TRBV5-4|NA|NA|TRBJ1-1
CASSLEMNTEAFF
TGTGCCAGCAGCTTGGAAATGAACACTGAAGCTTTCTTT
>TRBV27|NA|NA|TRBJ1-5
CASQATAGPQHF
TGTGCCAGCCAGGCCACGGCAGGGCCCCAGCATTTT
>TRBV10-3|NA|NA|TRBJ2-5
CAISVGGGETQYF
TGTGCCATCAGTGTCGGTGGGGGTGAGACCCAGTACTTC
>TRBV28|TRBD1|NA|TRBJ2-1
CASRGRQGYYNEQFF
TGTGCCAGCAGGGGGAGACAGGGATACTACAATGAGCAGTTCTTC
>TRBV7-8|NA|NA|TRBJ2-7
CASSFEAGTYYEQYF
TGTGCCAGCAGCTTTGAGGCGGGAACCTACTACGAGCAGTACTTC
>TRBV5-1|TRBD1|NA|TRBJ1-3
CASSEDRAGNTIYF
TGCGCCAGCAGCGAGGACAGGGCTGGAAACACCATATATTTT
>TRBV19|NA|NA|TRBJ2-7
CASSKRLRADRSYEQYF
TGTGCCAGTAGTAAGAGACTCAGGGCCGATCGGTCCTACGAGCAGTACTTC